The entry that follows covers one T cell receptor beta chain sequence. Its matching antigen is unknown. This specimen belongs to a study of T-cell memory formation after mild COVID-19. Looking at the study overall: The TCR clusters were mostly specific to one donor.

V shed 3 bases and J 6 bases; nucleotides not matched to a gene: 5. The CDR3 runs to 14 residues. Germline CDR1 reads SGDLS; CDR2 reads YYNGEE. 5'RACE with constant-segment primers built TCRalpha and TCRbeta cDNA libraries with UMIs. A single record per CDR3 protein comes from TCRdb applying MiXCR to the 5' RACE reads. The top ten clones hold around 12% of a sample with some 440,000 distinct CDR3 sequences, roughly 23% of them seen once. Points from the study as a whole: In second-wave clones peaking day 37, SARS-CoV-2 specificity remained unconfirmed. Cross-reactive memory appears to have joined, as suggested by some responding clones showing up in pre-infection memory.

This TCR came from an adult woman who had mild COVID-19 (a few samples of this study predate the infection). Cell type and time point are not known. V gene TRBV9 combines with J gene TRBJ2-2; 7 positions match TRBD1. Sequences were obtained from PBMCs or a T cell subset sorted from them (not recorded which). The CDR3 DNA sequence: TGTGCCAGCAGCGCGACCGGACAGGCCGGGGAGCTGTTTTTT. Translated, it gives CASSATGQAGELFF.